This TCR beta chain was sequenced during a study of blood T cell repertoires in COVID-19. Study in general: Samples taken during acute and convalescent COVID-19 were collected in the United States, Italy and Spain. Sample material is recorded as cDNA or gDNA derived from T cells, B-cell-depleted T cells, or PBMCs.

Produced via immunoSEQ multiplex PCR; TCRdb's table is partial and in-frame only. The table records 64,000 or so clones, approximately 79% of them present only once. The germline V gene has CDR1 GTSNPN and CDR2 SVGIG (reference sequence). The length of the CDR3 is 12 residues. Trimming removed 2 bases from V and 4 bases from J; junction bases left unmatched: 2. The chain links TRBV30 to TRBJ2-7, with 7 nucleotides matching TRBD2. Sequenced sample: peripheral blood. This TCR was sampled from a human donor in a cohort sampled during active COVID-19. As DNA, the CDR3 is TGTGCCTGGAGTCCAGCGGGGTACGAGCAGTACTTC. Translation gives CAWSPAGYEQYF.